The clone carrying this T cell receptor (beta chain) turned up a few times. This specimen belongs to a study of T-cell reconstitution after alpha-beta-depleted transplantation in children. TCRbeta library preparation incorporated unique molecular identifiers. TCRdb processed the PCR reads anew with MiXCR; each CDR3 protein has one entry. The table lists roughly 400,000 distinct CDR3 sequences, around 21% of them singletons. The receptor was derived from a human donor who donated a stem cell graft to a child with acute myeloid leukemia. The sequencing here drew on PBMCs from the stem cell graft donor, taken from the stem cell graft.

The CDR3, as DNA: TGTGCCAGCAGTTACTCGGGGGTCCCAGAGACCCAGTACTTC. Protein sequence: CASSYSGVPETQYF. The genes are TRBV6-5 and TRBJ2-5; D might be TRBD1 or TRBD2, each matching 5 bases. Trimming took 0 bases from V and 4 from J, leaving 9 bases between them. Germline assignment: CDR1 MNHEY and CDR2 SVGAGI. The CDR3 is made up of 14 amino acids.